This entry describes one T cell receptor (beta chain). PCR primers comprised 60 Vbeta and 13 Jbeta primers. Method: immunoSEQ multiplex PCR; TCRdb's copy keeps in-frame clones and lacks some. The sample yields about 150,000 clones, around 80% seen once. The sample originates from a study of cytomegalovirus exposure and HLA in healthy donors. Sequenced sample: PBMCs. The sequence derives from a male donor in good health and CMV-seropositive.

The chain's CDR3 is CSAGQGSIQGETQYF. CDR3 bases: TGCAGCGCAGGACAGGGTTCCATTCAGGGAGAGACCCAGTACTTC. The chain couples TRBV29-1 to TRBJ2-5; 8 bases match TRBD1. The CDR3 contains 15 residues. Germline V gives CDR1 SQVTM, CDR2 ANQGSEA. Trimming took 7 bases from V and 4 from J; bases not matched to a gene: 14.